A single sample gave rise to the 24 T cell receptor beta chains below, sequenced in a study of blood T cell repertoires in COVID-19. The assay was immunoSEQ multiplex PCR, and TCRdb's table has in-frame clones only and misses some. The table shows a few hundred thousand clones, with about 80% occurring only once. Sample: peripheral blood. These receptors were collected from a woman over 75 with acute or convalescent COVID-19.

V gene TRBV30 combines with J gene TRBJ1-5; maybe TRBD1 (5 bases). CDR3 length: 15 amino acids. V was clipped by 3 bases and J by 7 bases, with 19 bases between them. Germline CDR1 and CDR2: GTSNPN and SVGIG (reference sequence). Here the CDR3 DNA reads TGTGCCTGGAGGCCACCAGGAGGGACGGGGCAGCCCCAGCATTTT. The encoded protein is CAWRPPGGTGQPQHF.

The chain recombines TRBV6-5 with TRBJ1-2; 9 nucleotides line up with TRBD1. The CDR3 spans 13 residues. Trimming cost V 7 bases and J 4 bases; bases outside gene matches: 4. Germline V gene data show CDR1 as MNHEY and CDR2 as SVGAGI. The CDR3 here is CASNMGQGYGYTF. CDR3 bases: TGTGCCAGCAACATGGGACAGGGCTATGGCTACACCTTC.

The DNA of the CDR3 is TGCGCCAGCAGCTTGGACGGGGGGAGTCGGGTCACCGGGGAGCTGTTTTTT. Protein: CASSLDGGSRVTGELFF. The chain couples TRBV5-1 to TRBJ2-2; TRBD2 matches at 7 bases. The CDR3 is 17 residues long. Trimming removed 0 bases from V and 4 bases from J; junction bases left unmatched: 9. Germline V gives CDR1 SGHRS, CDR2 YFSETQ. The full variable domain, rest sourced from reference TRBV5-1 and TRBJ2-2, is KAGVTQTPRYLIKTRGQQVTLSCSPISGHRSVSWYQQTPGQGLQFLFEYFSETQRNKGNFPGRFSGRQFSNSRSEMNVSTLELGDSALYLCASSLDGGSRVTGELFFGEGSRLTVL.

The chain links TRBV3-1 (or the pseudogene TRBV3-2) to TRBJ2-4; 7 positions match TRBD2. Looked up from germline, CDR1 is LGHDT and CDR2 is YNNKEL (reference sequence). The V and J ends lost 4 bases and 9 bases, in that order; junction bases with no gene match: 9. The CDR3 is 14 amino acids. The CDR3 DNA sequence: TGTGCCAGCAGCCCGATGGGAGGGCCCGGCATTCAGTACTTC. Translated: CASSPMGGPGIQYF.

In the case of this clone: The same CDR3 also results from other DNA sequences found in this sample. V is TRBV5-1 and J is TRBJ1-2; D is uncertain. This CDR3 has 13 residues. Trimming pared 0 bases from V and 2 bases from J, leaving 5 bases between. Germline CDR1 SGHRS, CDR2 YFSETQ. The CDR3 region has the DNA TGCGCCAGCAGCTTGGGGCAGAACTATGGCTACACCTTC. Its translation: CASSLGQNYGYTF.

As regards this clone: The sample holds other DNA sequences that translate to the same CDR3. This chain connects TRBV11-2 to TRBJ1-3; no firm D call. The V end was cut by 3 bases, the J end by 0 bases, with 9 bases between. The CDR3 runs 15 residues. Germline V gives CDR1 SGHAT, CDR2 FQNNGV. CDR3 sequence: CASSLGGSSGNTIYF. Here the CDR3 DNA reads TGTGCCAGCAGCTTGGGAGGGAGCTCTGGAAACACCATATATTTT. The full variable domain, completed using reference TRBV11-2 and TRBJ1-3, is EAGVAQSPRYKIIEKRQSVAFWCNPISGHATLYWYQQILGQGPKLLIQFQNNGVVDDSQLPKDRFSAERLKGVDSTLKIQPAKLEDSAVYLCASSLGGSSGNTIYFGEGSWLTVV.

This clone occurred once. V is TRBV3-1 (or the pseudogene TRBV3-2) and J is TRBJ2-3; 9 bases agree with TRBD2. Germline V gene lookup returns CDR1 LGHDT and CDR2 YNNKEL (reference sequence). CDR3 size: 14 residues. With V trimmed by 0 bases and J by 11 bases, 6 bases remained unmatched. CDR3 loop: CASSQDWGGRVQYF. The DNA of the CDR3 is TGTGCCAGCAGCCAAGATTGGGGCGGGAGGGTGCAGTATTTT.

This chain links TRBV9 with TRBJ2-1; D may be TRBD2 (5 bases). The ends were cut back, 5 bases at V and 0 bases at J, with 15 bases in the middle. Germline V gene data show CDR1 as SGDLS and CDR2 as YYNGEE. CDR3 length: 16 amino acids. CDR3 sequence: CASSAREGSSYNEQFF. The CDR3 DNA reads TGTGCCAGCAGTGCTCGCGAGGGAAGCTCCTACAATGAGCAGTTCTTC.

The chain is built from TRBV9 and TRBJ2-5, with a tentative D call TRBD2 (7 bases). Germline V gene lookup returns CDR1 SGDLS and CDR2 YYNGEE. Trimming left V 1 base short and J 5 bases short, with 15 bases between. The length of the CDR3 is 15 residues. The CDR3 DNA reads TGTGCCAGCAGCGTATCCCGGGGGGCCTATGAGACCCAGTACTTC. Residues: CASSVSRGAYETQYF.

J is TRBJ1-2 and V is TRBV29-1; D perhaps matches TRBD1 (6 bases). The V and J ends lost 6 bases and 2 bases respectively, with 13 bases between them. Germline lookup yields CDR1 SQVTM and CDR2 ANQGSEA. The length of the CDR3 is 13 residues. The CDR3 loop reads CSVGDTRNYGYTF. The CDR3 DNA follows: TGCAGCGTCGGGGACACCAGAAACTATGGCTACACCTTC.

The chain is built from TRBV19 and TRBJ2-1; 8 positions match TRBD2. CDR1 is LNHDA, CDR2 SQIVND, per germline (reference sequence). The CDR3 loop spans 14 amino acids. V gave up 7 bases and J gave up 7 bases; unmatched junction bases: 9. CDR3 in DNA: TGTGCCAGTATCCGGACGTCGGGGGGGAATGAGCAGTTCTTC. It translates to CASIRTSGGNEQFF.

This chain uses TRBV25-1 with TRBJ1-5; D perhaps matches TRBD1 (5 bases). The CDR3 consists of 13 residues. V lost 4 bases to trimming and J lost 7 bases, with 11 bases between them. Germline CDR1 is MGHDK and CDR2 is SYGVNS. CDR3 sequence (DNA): TGTGCCAGCAGTGGCGTCGGGGGGCAGCCCCAGCATTTT. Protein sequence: CASSGVGGQPQHF.

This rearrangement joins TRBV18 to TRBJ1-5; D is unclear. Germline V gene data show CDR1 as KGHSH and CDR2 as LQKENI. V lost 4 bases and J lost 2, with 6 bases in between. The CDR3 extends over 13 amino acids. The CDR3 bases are TGTGCCAGCTCACTCTCGGGCAATCAGCCCCAGCATTTT. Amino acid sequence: CASSLSGNQPQHF.

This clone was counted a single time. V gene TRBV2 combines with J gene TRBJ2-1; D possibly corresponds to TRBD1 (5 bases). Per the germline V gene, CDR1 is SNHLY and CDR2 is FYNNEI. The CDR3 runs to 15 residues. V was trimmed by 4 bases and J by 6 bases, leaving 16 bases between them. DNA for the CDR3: TGTGCCAGCAGTGTAGACAGAGTATCTAGCAATGAGCAGTTCTTC. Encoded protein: CASSVDRVSSNEQFF.

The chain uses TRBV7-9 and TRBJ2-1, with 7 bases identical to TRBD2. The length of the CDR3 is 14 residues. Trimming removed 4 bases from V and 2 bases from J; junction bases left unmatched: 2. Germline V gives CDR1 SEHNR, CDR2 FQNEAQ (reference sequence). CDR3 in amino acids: CASSSSGTYNEQFF. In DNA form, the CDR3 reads TGTGCCAGCAGCTCTAGCGGAACCTACAATGAGCAGTTCTTC. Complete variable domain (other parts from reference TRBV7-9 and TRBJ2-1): DTGVSQNPRHKITKRGQNVTFRCDPISEHNRLYWYRQTLGQGPEFLTYFQNEAQLEKSRLLSDRFSAERPKGSFSTLEIQRTEQGDSAMYLCASSSSGTYNEQFFGPGTRLTVL.

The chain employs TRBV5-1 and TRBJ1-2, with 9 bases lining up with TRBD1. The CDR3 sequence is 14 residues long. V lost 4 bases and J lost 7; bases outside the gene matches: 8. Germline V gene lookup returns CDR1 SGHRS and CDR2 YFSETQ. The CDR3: CASSPGQGSAGYTF. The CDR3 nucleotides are TGCGCCAGCAGCCCTGGACAGGGGTCGGCTGGCTACACCTTC.

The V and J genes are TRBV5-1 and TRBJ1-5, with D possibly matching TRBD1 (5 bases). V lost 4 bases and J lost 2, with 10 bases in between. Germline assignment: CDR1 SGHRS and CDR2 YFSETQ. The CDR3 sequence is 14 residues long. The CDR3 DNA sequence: TGCGCCAGCAGCGCGGGGGGTGGCAATCAGCCCCAGCATTTT. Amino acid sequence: CASSAGGGNQPQHF. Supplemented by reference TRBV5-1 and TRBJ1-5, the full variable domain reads KAGVTQTPRYLIKTRGQQVTLSCSPISGHRSVSWYQQTPGQGLQFLFEYFSETQRNKGNFPGRFSGRQFSNSRSEMNVSTLELGDSALYLCASSAGGGNQPQHFGDGTRLSIL.

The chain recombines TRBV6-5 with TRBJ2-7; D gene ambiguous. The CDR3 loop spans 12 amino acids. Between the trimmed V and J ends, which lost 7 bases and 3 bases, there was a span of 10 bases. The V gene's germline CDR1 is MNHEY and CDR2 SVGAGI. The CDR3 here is CASTRDNYEQYF. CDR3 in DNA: TGTGCCAGCACCCGCGACAACTACGAGCAGTACTTC.

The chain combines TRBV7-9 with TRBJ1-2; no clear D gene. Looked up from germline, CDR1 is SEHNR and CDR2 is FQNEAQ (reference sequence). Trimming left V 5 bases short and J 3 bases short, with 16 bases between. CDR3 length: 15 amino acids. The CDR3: CASSREATGDYGYTF. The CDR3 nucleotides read TGTGCCAGCAGCCGGGAGGCAACCGGAGACTATGGCTACACCTTC.

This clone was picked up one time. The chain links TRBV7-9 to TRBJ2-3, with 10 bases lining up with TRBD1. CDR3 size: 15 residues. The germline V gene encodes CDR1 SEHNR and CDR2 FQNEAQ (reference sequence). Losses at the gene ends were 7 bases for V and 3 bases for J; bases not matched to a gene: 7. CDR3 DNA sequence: TGTGCCAGCACCCCCTGGGACAGGGGTACAGATACGCAGTATTTT. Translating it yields CASTPWDRGTDTQYF.

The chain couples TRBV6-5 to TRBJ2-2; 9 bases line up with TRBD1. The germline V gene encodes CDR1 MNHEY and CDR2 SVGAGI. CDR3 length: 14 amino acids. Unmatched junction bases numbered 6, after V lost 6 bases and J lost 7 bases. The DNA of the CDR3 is TGTGCCAGCAGCCAGGGACAGGGAGTCGGGGAGCTGTTTTTT. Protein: CASSQGQGVGELFF.

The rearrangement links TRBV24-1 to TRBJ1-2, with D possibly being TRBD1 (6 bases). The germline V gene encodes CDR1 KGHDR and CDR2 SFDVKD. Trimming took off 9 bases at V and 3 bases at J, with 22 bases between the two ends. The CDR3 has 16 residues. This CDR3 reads CATHNSWDKMYYGYTF. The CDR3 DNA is TGTGCCACCCACAACTCCTGGGACAAAATGTACTATGGCTACACCTTC.

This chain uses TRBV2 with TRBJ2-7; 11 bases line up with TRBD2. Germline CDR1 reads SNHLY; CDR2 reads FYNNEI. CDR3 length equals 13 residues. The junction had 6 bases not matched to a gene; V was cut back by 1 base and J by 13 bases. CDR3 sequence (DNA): TGTGCCAGCAGTGAAGAGGGACTAGCGGTTGTATACTTC. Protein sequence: CASSEEGLAVVYF. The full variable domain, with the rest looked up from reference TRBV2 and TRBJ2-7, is EPEVTQTPSHQVTQMGQEVILRCVPISNHLYFYWYRQILGQKVEFLVSFYNNEISEKSEIFDDQFSVERPDGSNFTLKIRSTKLEDSAMYFCASSEEGLAVVYFGPGTRLTVT.

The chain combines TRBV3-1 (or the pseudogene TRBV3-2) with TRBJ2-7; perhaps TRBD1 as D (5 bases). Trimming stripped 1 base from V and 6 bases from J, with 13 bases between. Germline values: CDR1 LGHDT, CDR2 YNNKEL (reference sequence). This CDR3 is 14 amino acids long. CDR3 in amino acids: CASSQGSQGIEQYF. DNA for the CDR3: TGTGCCAGCAGCCAAGGAAGTCAGGGAATCGAGCAGTACTTC.